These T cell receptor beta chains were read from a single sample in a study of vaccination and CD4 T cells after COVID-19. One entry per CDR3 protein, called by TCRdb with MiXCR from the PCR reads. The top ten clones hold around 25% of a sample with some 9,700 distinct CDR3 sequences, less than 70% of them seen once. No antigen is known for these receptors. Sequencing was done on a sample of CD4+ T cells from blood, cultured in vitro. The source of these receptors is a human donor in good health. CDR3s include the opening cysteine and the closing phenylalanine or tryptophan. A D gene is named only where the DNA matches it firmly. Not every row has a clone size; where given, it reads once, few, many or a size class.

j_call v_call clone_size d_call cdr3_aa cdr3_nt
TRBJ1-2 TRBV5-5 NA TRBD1 CASSLVIKRTGDGYTF TGTGCCAGCAGCTTGGTAATTAAACGGACAGGGGATGGCTACACCTTC
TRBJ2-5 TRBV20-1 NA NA CSAPIGRKQETQYF TGCAGTGCGCCGATCGGACGGAAACAAGAGACCCAGTACTTC
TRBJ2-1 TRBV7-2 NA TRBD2 CASRRTSGGAGNEQFF TGTGCCAGCAGACGGACTAGCGGGGGGGCTGGCAATGAGCAGTTCTTC
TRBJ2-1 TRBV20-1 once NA CSARPPGLSYNEQFF TGCAGTGCTAGGCCTCCGGGACTCAGTTACAATGAGCAGTTCTTC
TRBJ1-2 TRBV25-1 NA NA CASSDQPGYGYTF TGTGCCAGCAGTGATCAACCTGGATATGGCTACACCTTC
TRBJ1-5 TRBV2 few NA CASSGVNSNQPQHF TGTGCCAGCAGTGGAGTCAATAGCAATCAGCCCCAGCATTTT
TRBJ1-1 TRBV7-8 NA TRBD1 CASSVDRGMDFF TGTGCCAGCAGCGTAGACAGGGGAATGGATTTCTTT
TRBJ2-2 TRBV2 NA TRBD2 CASTVPQFGGGDTGELFF TGTGCCAGCACTGTCCCCCAATTTGGCGGGGGGGACACCGGGGAGCTGTTTTTT
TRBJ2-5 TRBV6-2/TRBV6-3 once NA CASEWSRTVQETQYF TGTGCCAGCGAGTGGTCGAGGACAGTCCAAGAGACCCAGTACTTC
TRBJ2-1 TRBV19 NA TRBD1 CASSPGTGRYNEQFF TGTGCCAGTAGTCCCGGGACAGGCCGATACAATGAGCAGTTCTTC
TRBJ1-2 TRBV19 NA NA CASSIPGHGYTF TGTGCCAGTAGTATTCCCGGCCATGGCTACACCTTC
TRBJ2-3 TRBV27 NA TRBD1 CASSRQGSKVDTQYF TGTGCCAGCAGTCGACAGGGGAGCAAAGTGGATACGCAGTATTTT
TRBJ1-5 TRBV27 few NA CASSAGEQPQHF TGTGCCAGCAGTGCTGGGGAGCAGCCCCAGCATTTT
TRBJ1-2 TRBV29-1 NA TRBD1 CSVQQGADYGYTF TGCAGCGTTCAACAGGGGGCAGACTATGGCTACACCTTC
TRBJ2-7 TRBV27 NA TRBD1 CASSLKGQGYYEQYF TGTGCCAGCAGTTTAAAGGGACAGGGGTATTACGAGCAGTACTTC
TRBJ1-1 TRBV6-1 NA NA CASSGVNTEAFF TGTGCCAGCAGCGGAGTGAACACTGAAGCTTTCTTT
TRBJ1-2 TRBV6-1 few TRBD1 CASSKDREAYGYTF TGTGCCAGCAGTAAGGACAGGGAGGCTTATGGCTACACCTTC
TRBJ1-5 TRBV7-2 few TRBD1 CASSPREGGTGQQPQHF TGTGCCAGCAGCCCCCGCGAGGGCGGGACAGGGCAACAGCCCCAGCATTTT
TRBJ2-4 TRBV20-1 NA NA CSASQRLAAKNIQYF TGCAGTGCTAGCCAAAGACTCGCCGCCAAAAACATTCAGTACTTC
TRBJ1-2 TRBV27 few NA CASSSGPLGGYTF TGTGCCAGCAGTTCGGGACCTTTGGGTGGCTACACCTTC
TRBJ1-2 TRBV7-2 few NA CASSLLTPYGDLYGYTF TGTGCCAGCAGCTTACTCACCCCGTACGGCGACCTTTATGGCTACACCTTC
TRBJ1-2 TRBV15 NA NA CATSTSKRSGNYGYTF TGTGCCACCAGCACCTCAAAACGGAGCGGCAACTATGGCTACACCTTC
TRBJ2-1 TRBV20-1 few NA CSASGDTYNEQFF TGCAGTGCTAGCGGGGATACCTACAATGAGCAGTTCTTC
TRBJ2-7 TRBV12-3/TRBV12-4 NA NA CASSWGFLWTRSSYEQYF TGTGCCAGCAGTTGGGGCTTCCTCTGGACCCGGAGCTCCTACGAGCAGTACTTC
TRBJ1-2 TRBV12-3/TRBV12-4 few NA CASSLGPGRANYGYTF TGTGCCAGCAGTTTAGGTCCGGGCAGGGCCAACTATGGCTACACCTTC
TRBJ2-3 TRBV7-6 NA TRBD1 CASSLDVGGPSTDTQYF TGTGCCAGCAGCTTAGATGTAGGGGGCCCTAGCACAGATACGCAGTATTTT
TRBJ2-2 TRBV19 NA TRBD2 CASSRDRGGTGELFF TGTGCCAGTAGTAGGGACCGGGGGGGCACCGGGGAGCTGTTTTTT
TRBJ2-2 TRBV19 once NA CASSRRPNTGELFF TGTGCCAGTAGTCGTCGACCGAACACCGGGGAGCTGTTTTTT
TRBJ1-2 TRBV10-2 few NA CASTPTGANYGYTF TGCGCCAGCACCCCGACAGGTGCGAACTATGGCTACACCTTC